Shown below are 26 T cell receptor beta chains from a single sample sequenced in a study of blood T cell repertoires in COVID-19. This table comes from immunoSEQ multiplex PCR, and its TCRdb copy is limited to in-frame clones, with some not included. The sample includes roughly 60,000 clones, about 83% of them seen just once. Specimen: peripheral blood. These receptors were collected from a woman aged 80 or over with acute or convalescent COVID-19.

This clone appeared a single time. The chain carries TRBV12-3 or TRBV12-4 and TRBJ2-2; unclear D gene. The ends were cut back, 6 bases at V and 2 bases at J, with 4 bases in the middle. This CDR3 has 12 residues. DNA of the CDR3: TGTGCCAGCAGCCGTAACACCGGGGAGCTGTTTTTT. It codes for CASSRNTGELFF.

V usage is TRBV9 and J usage is TRBJ2-1, with D possibly TRBD2 on 6 matching bases. CDR3 length equals 11 residues. CDR1 is SGDLS, CDR2 YYNGEE, per germline. V lost 4 bases and J 11 bases, leaving 10 bases between the germline ends. The chain's CDR3 is CASSRLDKQFF. The DNA of the CDR3 is TGTGCCAGCAGCAGACTAGATAAGCAGTTCTTC.

This clone was found a few times. V usage is TRBV7-8 and J usage is TRBJ1-1; possible D gene TRBD1, 5 bases. Trimming stripped 3 bases from V and 0 bases from J, with 11 bases between. From germline, CDR1 is SGHVS and CDR2 FQNEAQ. The CDR3 sequence is 15 residues long. The CDR3, as DNA: TGTGCCAGCAGCTTTAGGGGAAACATGAACACTGAAGCTTTCTTT. It yields the protein CASSFRGNMNTEAFF.

J is TRBJ1-1 and V is TRBV30, with D tentatively TRBD1 (6 bases). Between the trimmed V and J ends, which lost 2 bases and 7 bases, there was a span of 23 bases. The V gene's germline CDR1 is GTSNPN and CDR2 SVGIG (reference sequence). The CDR3 length is 16 residues. The CDR3 DNA reads TGTGCCTGGAGTCGCAAAGGGACACAACAGGGAAATGAAGCTTTCTTT. As protein: CAWSRKGTQQGNEAFF.

The rearrangement uses TRBV3-1 (or the pseudogene TRBV3-2) and TRBJ1-1, with TRBD1 matching over 8 bases. Germline CDR1 LGHDT, CDR2 YNNKEL (reference sequence). The junction had 3 bases not matched to a gene; V was cut back by 5 bases and J by 4 bases. The CDR3 totals 13 residues. The CDR3 DNA reads TGTGCCAGCAGCAGAGGACAGGGCACTGAAGCTTTCTTT. As protein: CASSRGQGTEAFF.

The chain is built from TRBV5-1 and TRBJ2-2; TRBD1 matches at 8 bases. The CDR3 totals 18 residues. Germline V gene sequence: CDR1 SGHRS, CDR2 YFSETQ. V lost 0 bases and J lost 0; bases outside the gene matches: 7. The DNA for the CDR3 is TGCGCCAGCAGCTTGGTCGGGCAGGGGGCCACGAACACCGGGGAGCTGTTTTTT. Its translation: CASSLVGQGATNTGELFF.

This chain uses TRBV6-5 with TRBJ2-1, with 7 bases that match TRBD1. Germline V gene lookup returns CDR1 MNHEY and CDR2 SVGAGI. The CDR3 consists of 15 residues. The J segment lost 3 bases and the V segment lost 7 bases, leaving 9 bases of the junction unmatched. CDR3 nucleotide sequence: TGTGCCAGCACTACCGGACAGGTAATCTACAATGAGCAGTTCTTC. This gives the protein CASTTGQVIYNEQFF.

The table lists this clone with a few counts. For the CDR3, the DNA is TGTGCCAGCAGTTTTCGGGATAGAGGCTACACCTTC. Translating gives CASSFRDRGYTF. The chain is built from TRBV12-3 or TRBV12-4 and TRBJ1-2; D unresolved. The germline V and J ends were trimmed by 3 bases and 8 bases, with 10 bases remaining between them. The CDR3 has 12 residues.

V usage is TRBV18 and J usage is TRBJ1-4; D gene ambiguous. Trimming pared 6 bases from V and 7 bases from J, leaving 6 bases between. The CDR3 contains 11 residues. Germline CDR1 KGHSH, CDR2 LQKENI. The CDR3 loop is CASSTGEKLFF. CDR3 DNA: TGTGCCAGCTCCACGGGTGAAAAACTGTTTTTT.

The chain carries TRBV19 and TRBJ1-6; TRBD1 aligns across 9 bases. The CDR3 runs 17 residues. The V segment lost 7 bases and the J segment 3 bases; nucleotides outside the gene matches: 10. Germline V gene sequence: CDR1 LNHDA, CDR2 SQIVND (reference sequence). In DNA, the CDR3 is TGTGCCAGTACCACGGCCGGGACAGGGTACTATAATTCACCCCTCCACTTT. Translating it yields CASTTAGTGYYNSPLHF.

The chain has TRBV6-1 and TRBJ1-5; perhaps TRBD1 as D (5 bases). The CDR3 runs to 13 residues. V was shortened by 2 bases and J by 10 bases, with 12 bases between the two germline ends. CDR1 is MNHNS and CDR2 is SASEGT in the germline V gene. The CDR3 DNA reads as TGTGCCAGCAGTGAATACAGGAGTCAACCCCAGCATTTT. Translation gives CASSEYRSQPQHF.

This chain links TRBV5-1 with TRBJ1-2; 7 bases line up with TRBD1. In germline, CDR1 is SGHRS, CDR2 YFSETQ. CDR3 length: 14 residues. Trimming took 2 bases from V and 4 from J; bases not matched to a gene: 5. CDR3 sequence (DNA): TGCGCCAGCAGCTTACTGACAGGGCGCTATGGCTACACCTTC. Amino acids: CASSLLTGRYGYTF. Combining the CDR3 with reference TRBV5-1 and TRBJ1-2 gives the whole variable domain KAGVTQTPRYLIKTRGQQVTLSCSPISGHRSVSWYQQTPGQGLQFLFEYFSETQRNKGNFPGRFSGRQFSNSRSEMNVSTLELGDSALYLCASSLLTGRYGYTFGSGTRLTVV.

The V call is TRBV18, the J call TRBJ2-3, with 8 bases identical to TRBD1. With 6 bases clipped from V and 3 bases from J, the junction kept 8 bases outside the gene matches. The CDR3 loop spans 15 amino acids. Germline assignment: CDR1 KGHSH and CDR2 LQKENI. CDR3: CASSRQGLDTDTQYF. The CDR3 DNA reads as TGTGCCAGCTCTCGACAGGGGCTGGATACAGATACGCAGTATTTT.

The chain couples TRBV7-8 to TRBJ1-2, with D maybe TRBD1 (6 bases). The CDR3 sequence is 15 residues long. Germline CDR1 reads SGHVS; CDR2 reads FQNEAQ. V was cut by 1 base and J by 0 bases, with 9 bases left in between. In DNA form, the CDR3 reads TGTGCCAGCAGCTTAGGACAGGCTACTAACTATGGCTACACCTTC. Residues: CASSLGQATNYGYTF.

The J gene is TRBJ2-5, the V gene TRBV3-1 (or the pseudogene TRBV3-2); D perhaps matches TRBD2 (5 bases). The length of the CDR3 is 15 residues. Trimming cost V 2 bases and J 1 base, with 11 bases left between them. Germline assignment: CDR1 LGHDT and CDR2 YNNKEL (reference sequence). CDR3 residues: CASSQPGTTQETQYF. CDR3 sequence (DNA): TGTGCCAGCAGCCAACCGGGAACTACCCAAGAGACCCAGTACTTC.

In this sample, this clone turned up once. The gene calls are TRBV6-6 and TRBJ1-1; a possible D gene is TRBD1 (5 bases). The germline V gene has CDR1 MNHNY and CDR2 SVGAGI (reference sequence). The ends were cut back, 10 bases at V and 0 bases at J, with 9 bases in the middle. The CDR3 totals 12 residues. CDR3 region: CATVGVNTEAFF. For the CDR3, the DNA is TGTGCCACGGTAGGGGTGAACACTGAAGCTTTCTTT.

The gene calls are TRBV10-3 and TRBJ2-3; TRBD2 matches 9 bases. The CDR3 has 15 residues. With 4 bases clipped from V and 1 base from J, the junction kept 3 bases outside the gene matches. CDR1 is ENHRY, CDR2 SYGVKD, per germline. CDR3 bases: TGTGCCATCAGTGTTTTAGCGGGAGGCACAGATACGCAGTATTTT. Translation: CAISVLAGGTDTQYF.

The chain combines TRBV5-1 with TRBJ2-4; D is ambiguous. Germline V lookup: CDR1 SGHRS, CDR2 YFSETQ. Between the trimmed V and J ends, which lost 0 bases and 0 bases, there was a span of 10 bases. The CDR3 is made up of 16 amino acids. Here the CDR3 reads CASSLATDLAKNIQYF. CDR3 nucleotide sequence: TGCGCCAGCAGCTTGGCCACAGACCTAGCCAAAAACATTCAGTACTTC. Combining the CDR3 with reference TRBV5-1 and TRBJ2-4 gives the whole variable domain KAGVTQTPRYLIKTRGQQVTLSCSPISGHRSVSWYQQTPGQGLQFLFEYFSETQRNKGNFPGRFSGRQFSNSRSEMNVSTLELGDSALYLCASSLATDLAKNIQYFGAGTRLSVL.

The chain links TRBV16 to TRBJ2-3; the D gene is possibly TRBD2 (5 bases). Germline-derived CDR1 and CDR2 are KGHSY and FQNENV. The CDR3 spans 12 residues. Trimming shortened V by 0 bases and J by 15 bases, and 13 bases separated the two germline ends. The CDR3 loop reads CASSQSRGFPYF. CDR3 in DNA: TGTGCCAGCAGCCAATCGAGAGGGTTCCCTTATTTT. The variable domain in full, completed from reference TRBV16 and TRBJ2-3, reads GEEVAQTPKHLVRGEGQKAKLYCAPIKGHSYVFWYQQVLKNEFKFLISFQNENVFDETGMPKERFSAKCLPNSPCSLEIQATKLEDSAVYFCASSQSRGFPYFGPGTRLTVL.

This clone was recorded once. The rearrangement links TRBV19 to TRBJ2-5; a weak D match, TRBD2 (6 bases). Trimming pared 3 bases from V and 2 bases from J, leaving 10 bases between. Germline assignment: CDR1 LNHDA and CDR2 SQIVND (reference sequence). This CDR3 comprises 14 residues. The CDR3 loop reads CASSIRGSQETQYF. The CDR3 DNA follows: TGTGCCAGTAGTATTCGGGGGTCTCAAGAGACCCAGTACTTC.

The chain recombines TRBV5-1 with TRBJ1-6; 7 bases line up with TRBD1. The CDR3 extends over 15 amino acids. Germline CDR1 is SGHRS and CDR2 is YFSETQ. With 4 bases clipped from V and 8 bases from J, the junction kept 9 bases outside the gene matches. The CDR3 reads CASSPTGEPDSPLHF. CDR3 bases: TGCGCCAGCAGCCCTACAGGGGAACCCGATTCACCCCTCCACTTT.

This chain links TRBV13 with TRBJ1-5; 10 positions match TRBD1. The ends lost 5 bases at V and 5 bases at J; junction bases unmatched: 3. CDR1 and CDR2 from the germline V gene are PRHDT and FYEKMQ (reference sequence). This CDR3 has 14 amino acids. CDR3 in DNA: TGTGCCAGCAGCGGGGGGACAGGGGATCAGCCCCAGCATTTT. Translation: CASSGGTGDQPQHF. The variable domain in full, completed from reference TRBV13 and TRBJ1-5, reads AAGVIQSPRHLIKEKRETATLKCYPIPRHDTVYWYQQGPGQDPQFLISFYEKMQSDKGSIPDRFSAQQFSDYHSELNMSSLELGDSALYFCASSGGTGDQPQHFGDGTRLSIL.

This clone was observed a few times. This chain connects TRBV6-5 to TRBJ1-3; TRBD1 aligns across 7 bases. Trimming cost V 8 bases and J 4 bases; bases outside gene matches: 8. This CDR3 is built from 14 residues. The germline V gene encodes CDR1 MNHEY and CDR2 SVGAGI. The CDR3 protein is CASHYRGGGNTIYF. The CDR3 bases are TGTGCCAGCCATTACAGGGGAGGCGGAAACACCATATATTTT.

The chain has TRBV6-6 and TRBJ2-5; D perhaps matches TRBD2 (5 bases). Germline loops: CDR1 MNHNY, CDR2 SVGAGI (reference sequence). The CDR3 is 15 amino acids. V was cut by 6 bases and J by 2 bases, with 16 bases left in between. Here the CDR3 DNA reads TGTGCCAGCAGGCCCGAGCGGATGCGTCAAGAGACCCAGTACTTC. It codes for CASRPERMRQETQYF.

The count of this clone is one. The chain carries TRBV7-2 and TRBJ2-2; the match to TRBD2 covers 11 bases. Losses at the gene ends were 6 bases for V and 8 bases for J; bases not matched to a gene: 11. CDR1 is SGHTA and CDR2 is FQGNSA in the germline V gene. The CDR3 loop spans 16 amino acids. The CDR3 region has the DNA TGTGCCAGCAGATTTAGCGGGAGGGCAAGAGGAGGGGAGCTGTTTTTT. Translated, it gives CASRFSGRARGGELFF.

J is TRBJ1-2 and V is TRBV2; the match to TRBD1 covers 9 bases. The V segment lost 0 bases and the J segment 6 bases; nucleotides outside the gene matches: 14. This CDR3 is built from 18 residues. Germline loops: CDR1 SNHLY, CDR2 FYNNEI. CDR3 region: CASSEALRGTGKRNGYTF. The CDR3 nucleotides read TGTGCCAGCAGTGAAGCGCTTCGGGGGACAGGGAAAAGGAATGGCTACACCTTC.